Shown below are 31 T cell receptor beta chains from a single sample sequenced in a study of Graves' ophthalmopathy and Graves' hyperthyroidism. RNA transcripts yielded amplified TCR beta CDR3 regions. HTBI primers served in a first-round RT-PCR, which a second-round multiplex PCR followed. TCRdb reprocessed the multiplex PCR reads with MiXCR, giving one entry per CDR3 protein. There are around 1.1 million distinct CDR3 sequences in the sample; 35% to 40% occur only once, and more than 9.5% lies in the top ten. Sequencing used peripheral blood or thyroid tissue (not recorded which). All receptors derive from an adult man with Graves' hyperthyroidism.

The chain employs TRBV11-2 and TRBJ1-1; 8 bases match TRBD1. V trimming: 4 bases; J trimming: 4 bases; junction bases outside the gene matches: 17. The CDR3 has 18 residues. CDR1 is SGHAT, CDR2 FQNNGV, per germline. The CDR3 region is CASSSTYGQGAEGTEAFF. As DNA, the CDR3 is TGTGCCAGCAGCTCAACGTACGGGCAGGGGGCGGAGGGCACTGAAGCTTTCTTT.

This chain connects TRBV20-1 to TRBJ1-5, with 8 bases fitting TRBD1. Germline CDR1 and CDR2: DFQATT and SNEGSKA (reference sequence). J lost 7 bases, V lost 4 bases, and 6 bases had no gene match. This CDR3 is built from 13 residues. CDR3 bases: TGCAGTGCTATTTCGACAGGGGAACAGCCCCAGCATTTT. This gives the protein CSAISTGEQPQHF.

This clonotype has a count of ten or more. This chain uses TRBV4-3 with TRBJ1-1; D is uncertain. V was cut by 0 bases and J by 5 bases, with 10 bases left in between. This CDR3 is built from 14 residues. Germline CDR1 is LGHNA and CDR2 is YSLEER. As DNA, the CDR3 is TGCGCCAGCAGCCAAGAGGCAGTCGAAACTGAAGCTTTCTTT. Translated, it gives CASSQEAVETEAFF.

This clonotype was observed at least ten times. The rearrangement links TRBV10-3 to TRBJ1-3, with D possibly matching TRBD1 (5 bases). V gave up 3 bases and J gave up 4 bases, with 13 bases separating them. CDR3 size: 15 residues. Germline CDR1 ENHRY, CDR2 SYGVKD. The CDR3 bases are TGTGCCATCAGTGAAGGGGAGGGCAGCGGAAACACCATATATTTT. This codes for CAISEGEGSGNTIYF.

This sequence joins TRBV2 and TRBJ2-7; 7 nucleotides agree with TRBD1. CDR1 SNHLY and CDR2 FYNNEI come from the germline V gene. The CDR3 has 15 amino acids. V shed 5 bases, J shed 1 base, and the junction held 8 bases outside the gene matches. The CDR3 DNA is TGTGCCAGCAGTTCCCGGACAGGCCATTCCTACGAGCAGTACTTC. Its protein product is CASSSRTGHSYEQYF.

This clonotype was found many times. This chain links TRBV6-6 with TRBJ1-5; D unresolved. Germline V gene sequence: CDR1 MNHNY, CDR2 SVGAGI (reference sequence). With 7 bases removed from V and 2 bases from J, the gap between germline ends came to 6 bases. The CDR3 contains 12 residues. CDR3 sequence (DNA): TGTGCCAGCAATGGTGGCAATCAGCCCCAGCATTTT. Translated: CASNGGNQPQHF.

A note on this clonotype: A clone one base away is much larger, so this may be a read error. This sequence joins TRBV20-1 and TRBJ2-5; TRBD2 aligns across 8 bases. The trim removed 6 bases at V and 5 bases at J, leaving 11 bases unmatched. CDR3 length equals 14 residues. The germline V gene has CDR1 DFQATT and CDR2 SNEGSKA (reference sequence). The CDR3, as DNA: TGCAGTGCGACCGGGGGGGATCGGTGGGAGACCCAGTACTTC. Its translation is CSATGGDRWETQYF.

This clonotype was observed a few times. The chain links TRBV4-1 to TRBJ2-5; no clear D. Germline lookup yields CDR1 MGHRA and CDR2 YSYEKL. V was shortened by 1 base and J by 4 bases, with 13 bases between the two germline ends. There are 15 residues in the CDR3. The CDR3 loop reads CASSQGPLGPETQYF. In DNA form, the CDR3 reads TGCGCCAGCAGCCAAGGTCCGCTCGGGCCAGAGACCCAGTACTTC.

The genes are TRBV25-1 and TRBJ2-6, with D uncertain. The ends were cut back, 6 bases at V and 8 bases at J, with 23 bases in the middle. The germline V gene has CDR1 MGHDK and CDR2 SYGVNS. The CDR3 is 17 amino acids. The CDR3 spells CASSPGQAQSETNVLTF. CDR3 in DNA: TGTGCCAGCAGCCCTGGTCAGGCACAGTCGGAGACCAACGTCCTGACTTTC.

Note on this clonotype: Germline and junction disagree at one end, which may indicate a read error. The J gene is TRBJ2-5, the V gene TRBV10-3, with 10 positions matching TRBD1. This CDR3 region has 17 residues. CDR1 is ENHRY and CDR2 is SYGVKD in the germline V gene. The CDR3 region has the DNA TGTGCCAGCAGTTACTACTCCGGGACAGGGGTCAGAGAGACCCAGTACTTC. Translation gives CASSYYSGTGVRETQYF.

Notes on this clonotype: Germline is not matched at one junction end, which may reflect a read error. The gene calls are TRBV10-3 and TRBJ1-4; D perhaps matches TRBD1 (6 bases). This CDR3 is 14 amino acids long. Germline V gene lookup returns CDR1 ENHRY and CDR2 SYGVKD. The CDR3 nucleotides read TGTGCCAGCAGTGGAACAGGGCGGGATGAAAAACTGTTTTTT. Its translation is CASSGTGRDEKLFF.

This sequence joins TRBV25-1 and TRBJ1-2, with 8 bases identical to TRBD1. This CDR3 is built from 16 residues. Unmatched junction bases numbered 15, after V lost 6 bases and J lost 6 bases. CDR1 and CDR2 (germline): MGHDK, SYGVNS. The CDR3 DNA reads TGTGCCAGCAGCTTTCGGCAGGGGGCGAGTTGGGATGGCTACACCTTC. This codes for CASSFRQGASWDGYTF.

The chain uses TRBV19 and TRBJ1-2; no reliable D call. The germline gives CDR1 LNHDA, CDR2 SQIVND (reference sequence). Trimming removed 1 base from V and 0 bases from J, with 12 bases in between. This CDR3 has 16 residues. The CDR3 loop reads CASSIVERRANYGYTF. DNA of the CDR3: TGTGCCAGTAGTATAGTTGAGCGGAGGGCTAACTATGGCTACACCTTC.

In this sample, this clonotype turned up many times. V gene TRBV5-8 combines with J gene TRBJ1-1; 9 bases line up with TRBD1. J lost 3 bases, V lost 4 bases, and 4 bases had no gene match. CDR1 and CDR2 (germline): SGHTS, YDEGEE. This CDR3 is built from 14 residues. The CDR3 loop is CASSPRQGDTEAFF. The CDR3 DNA is TGTGCCAGCAGCCCCCGACAGGGGGACACTGAAGCTTTCTTT.

This clonotype was found a few times. V and J are TRBV6-2 or TRBV6-3 and TRBJ2-7; D is unclear. Germline V gene data show CDR1 as MNHEY and CDR2 as SVGEGT. The CDR3 spans 16 residues. Deletions cut 2 bases from V and 0 bases from J, with 14 bases between. This chain's CDR3 is CASSYDQTSSSYEQYF. Written as DNA, the CDR3 is TGTGCCAGCAGTTACGATCAGACATCAAGCTCCTACGAGCAGTACTTC.

This clonotype showed up just a few times. The chain employs TRBV29-1 and TRBJ2-6; D is uncertain. The CDR3 extends over 11 amino acids. Between the trimmed V and J ends, which lost 8 bases and 4 bases, there was a span of 6 bases. Germline V gene lookup returns CDR1 SQVTM and CDR2 ANQGSEA. DNA of the CDR3: TGCAGCTTGGGCGGGGCCAACGTCCTGACTTTC. It codes for CSLGGANVLTF.

This sequence joins TRBV25-1 and TRBJ2-3, with D perhaps TRBD1 (5 bases). The CDR3 consists of 15 residues. V gave up 6 bases and J gave up 6 bases, with 19 bases separating them. CDR1 MGHDK and CDR2 SYGVNS come from the germline V gene. The CDR3 region is CASSLDGARADTQYF. The DNA for the CDR3 is TGTGCCAGCAGCTTGGATGGGGCCCGGGCCGATACGCAGTATTTT.

This clonotype was found a few times. The chain recombines TRBV19 with TRBJ2-7; tentatively, D is TRBD1 (5 bases). CDR3 length: 15 residues. Germline V gives CDR1 LNHDA, CDR2 SQIVND (reference sequence). The ends were cut back, 7 bases at V and 0 bases at J, with 16 bases in the middle. CDR3 sequence (DNA): TGTGCCAGTACCCCTGCGGCCCAGGGCTCCTACGAGCAGTACTTC. This encodes CASTPAAQGSYEQYF.

V usage is TRBV7-2 and J usage is TRBJ1-3; 9 bases map to TRBD1. Germline V gene lookup returns CDR1 SGHTA and CDR2 FQGNSA. V was pared by 5 bases and J by 0 bases, with 5 bases of the junction left unmatched. The CDR3 totals 16 residues. DNA of the CDR3: TGTGCCAGCAGCGTACAGGGGGCGATCTCTGGAAACACCATATATTTT. Its protein is CASSVQGAISGNTIYF.

V and J are TRBV29-1 and TRBJ2-6; D is undetermined. Germline CDR1 and CDR2: SQVTM and ANQGSEA. V dropped 4 bases and J dropped 4 bases, with 8 bases sitting between them. This CDR3 has 13 residues. As DNA, the CDR3 is TGCAGCGTTGGATTGGGAGGGGCCAACGTCCTGACTTTC. This sequence encodes CSVGLGGANVLTF. The variable domain in full, with the rest retrieved from reference TRBV29-1 and TRBJ2-6, is SAVISQKPSRDICQRGTSLTIQCQVDSQVTMMFWYRQQPGQSLTLIATANQGSEATYESGFVIDKFPISRPNLTFSTLTVSNMSPEDSSIYLCSVGLGGANVLTFGAGSRLTVL.

This clonotype came up many times. The V and J genes are TRBV9 and TRBJ1-2; no firm D call. V dropped 3 bases and J dropped 0 bases, with 9 bases sitting between them. This CDR3 is built from 14 residues. The germline V gene encodes CDR1 SGDLS and CDR2 YYNGEE. Here the CDR3 reads CASSGPMSNYGYTF. The CDR3 DNA is TGTGCCAGCAGCGGCCCCATGTCTAACTATGGCTACACCTTC.

Many counts were recorded for this clonotype. This chain links TRBV20-1 with TRBJ1-5, with 7 positions matching TRBD1. CDR3 length equals 15 residues. The J segment lost 3 bases and the V segment lost 3 bases, leaving 8 bases of the junction unmatched. Germline CDR1 is DFQATT and CDR2 is SNEGSKA (reference sequence). The CDR3 loop reads CSASPGQDINQPQHF. Written as DNA, the CDR3 is TGCAGTGCTAGCCCCGGACAGGATATCAATCAGCCCCAGCATTTT.

The table lists this clonotype with a few counts. V usage is TRBV7-8 and J usage is TRBJ2-5, with TRBD1 matching 7 bases. V was clipped by 5 bases and J by 3 bases; unmatched bases: 9. Germline loops: CDR1 SGHVS, CDR2 FQNEAQ. CDR3 size: 15 residues. The CDR3 DNA is TGTGCCAGCAGCCCCATGAGCGACAGGGAAGAGACCCAGTACTTC. Its protein product is CASSPMSDREETQYF.

This clonotype was recorded at least ten times. The chain joins TRBV20-1 to TRBJ1-1; no clear D gene. V was clipped by 5 bases and J by 1 base, with 20 bases between them. CDR1 is DFQATT and CDR2 is SNEGSKA in the germline V gene (reference sequence). The CDR3 has 16 residues. CDR3 sequence reads: CSADLTGKKANTEAFF. Here the CDR3 DNA reads TGCAGTGCTGACTTAACTGGTAAAAAGGCGAACACTGAAGCTTTCTTT.

The genes are TRBV2 and TRBJ2-7; D may match TRBD1 or TRBD2 (5 bases each). CDR1 and CDR2 from the germline V gene are SNHLY and FYNNEI. V gave up 5 bases and J gave up 3 bases, with 14 bases separating them. This CDR3 region has 14 residues. The CDR3 DNA is TGTGCCAGCAGTATCCGGGACCTACGCTACGAGCAGTACTTC. Protein: CASSIRDLRYEQYF.

V gene TRBV12-3 or TRBV12-4 combines with J gene TRBJ1-1; tentative D call: TRBD1 (5 bases). The CDR3 totals 13 residues. V lost 6 bases to trimming and J lost 5 bases, with 13 bases between them. In DNA form, the CDR3 reads TGTGCCAGCAGCCCCACGACAGTAACTGAAGCTTTCTTT. The encoded protein is CASSPTTVTEAFF.

The CDR3 DNA reads TGCAGCGTGCACCCGGGACAGGGGGCGCGCGAGCAGTACTTC. This encodes CSVHPGQGAREQYF. The chain uses TRBV29-1 and TRBJ2-7, with 12 positions matching TRBD1. The CDR3 consists of 14 residues. V shed 6 bases and J 6 bases; nucleotides not matched to a gene: 9. Germline assignment: CDR1 SQVTM and CDR2 ANQGSEA.

The V call is TRBV5-4, the J call TRBJ2-7; 7 nucleotides line up with TRBD2. The V segment lost 2 bases and the J segment 2 bases; nucleotides outside the gene matches: 4. This CDR3 is built from 14 residues. CDR1 is SGHNT, CDR2 YYREEE, per germline (reference sequence). The CDR3 region is CASSFPSGPYEQYF. The CDR3 DNA sequence: TGTGCCAGCAGCTTTCCTAGCGGACCCTACGAGCAGTACTTC.

As concerns this clonotype: The germline gene is not matched at one end of the junction; a read error may be the cause. The rearrangement uses TRBV7-6 and TRBJ2-7; 7 bases are a match to TRBD2. Per germline, CDR1 SGHVS and CDR2 FNYEAQ. CDR3 length: 16 amino acids. The CDR3 DNA follows: TGCGCCAGCAGCCAAGATTGGGGGGGATTAGGCTACGAGCAGTACTTC. This translates into CASSQDWGGLGYEQYF.

V and J are TRBV4-1 and TRBJ1-5; D unclear. The CDR3 has 15 residues. V lost 1 base, J lost 4 bases, and 11 bases lay in between. Germline lookup yields CDR1 MGHRA and CDR2 YSYEKL. The CDR3 loop is CASSQVNEPNQPQHF. CDR3 nucleotide sequence: TGCGCCAGCAGCCAAGTAAACGAGCCTAATCAGCCCCAGCATTTT.

The CDR3 nucleotides are TGTGCCAGCTCACCAAGGGCAGGGGGAGAGAACACTGAAGCTTTCTTT. This encodes CASSPRAGGENTEAFF. The J gene is TRBJ1-1, the V gene TRBV25-1; 7 nucleotides line up with TRBD1. The J segment lost 1 base and the V segment lost 8 bases, leaving 13 bases of the junction unmatched. CDR3 length: 16 amino acids. Germline loops: CDR1 MGHDK, CDR2 SYGVNS.